This T cell receptor beta chain was obtained from a study of cytotoxic CD8 clonotypes in ibrutinib-treated CLL. Whole-study context: Once treatment had gone on for a median of around 13 months, range 6 to 36, response samples were drawn. Findings and limits, study-wide: Ibrutinib response saw clonality rise, and progression saw it return toward baseline.

Remarks on this clone: Its specificity is not known.

Germline loops: CDR1 MGHDK, CDR2 SYGVNS. With 4 bases removed from V and 5 bases from J, the gap between germline ends came to 17 bases. The CDR3 totals 15 residues. Depths of 1 in 200,000 to 1 in 1 million T cells were the sequencing target. Assay: immunoSEQ multiplex PCR; the TCRdb copy retains only in-frame clones and omits some. The top ten clones hold 13% of a sample with about 200,000 clones, 72% of them seen once. The rearrangement links TRBV25-1 to TRBJ1-1, with a possible D match to TRBD1 (5 bases). The sample here was PBMCs, taken after 24 months of ibrutinib treatment. The origin of this receptor is a human donor with chronic lymphocytic leukemia. The CDR3: CASSAGLPAGTEAFF. CDR3 nucleotide sequence: TGTGCCAGCAGTGCGGGGCTCCCCGCGGGGACTGAAGCTTTCTTT.